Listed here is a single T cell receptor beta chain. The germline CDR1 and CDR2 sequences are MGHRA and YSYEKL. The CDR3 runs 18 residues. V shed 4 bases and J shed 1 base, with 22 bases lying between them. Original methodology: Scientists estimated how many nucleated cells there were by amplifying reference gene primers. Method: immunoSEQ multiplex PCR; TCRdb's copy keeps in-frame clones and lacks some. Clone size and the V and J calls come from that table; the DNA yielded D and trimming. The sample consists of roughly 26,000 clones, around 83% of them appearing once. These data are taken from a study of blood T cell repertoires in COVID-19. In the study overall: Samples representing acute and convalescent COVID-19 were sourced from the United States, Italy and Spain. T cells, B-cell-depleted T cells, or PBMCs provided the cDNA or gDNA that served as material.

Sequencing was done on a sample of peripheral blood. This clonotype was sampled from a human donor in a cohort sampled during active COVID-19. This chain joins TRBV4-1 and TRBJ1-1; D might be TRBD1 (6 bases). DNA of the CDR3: TGCGCCAGCAGCCCCCTCGCTACCCAGACAGGTCCGAACACTGAAGCTTTCTTT. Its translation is CASSPLATQTGPNTEAFF.